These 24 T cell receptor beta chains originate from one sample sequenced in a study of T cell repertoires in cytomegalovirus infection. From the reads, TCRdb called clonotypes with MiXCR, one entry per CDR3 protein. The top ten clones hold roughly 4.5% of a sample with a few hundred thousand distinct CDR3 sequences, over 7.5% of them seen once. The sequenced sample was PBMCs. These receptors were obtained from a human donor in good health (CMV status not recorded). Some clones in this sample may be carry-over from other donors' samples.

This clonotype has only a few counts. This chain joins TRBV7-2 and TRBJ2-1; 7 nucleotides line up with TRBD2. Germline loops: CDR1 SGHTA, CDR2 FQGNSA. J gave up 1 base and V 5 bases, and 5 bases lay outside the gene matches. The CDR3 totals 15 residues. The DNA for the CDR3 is TGTGCCAGCAGCCATTCGGGAGGTTCCTACAATGAGCAGTTCTTC. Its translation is CASSHSGGSYNEQFF.

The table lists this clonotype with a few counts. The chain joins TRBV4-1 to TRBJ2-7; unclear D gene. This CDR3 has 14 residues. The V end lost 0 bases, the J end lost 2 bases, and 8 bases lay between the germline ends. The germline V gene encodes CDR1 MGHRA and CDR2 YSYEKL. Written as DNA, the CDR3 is TGCGCCAGCAGCCAAGATGGTAGGACCTACGAGCAGTACTTC. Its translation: CASSQDGRTYEQYF.

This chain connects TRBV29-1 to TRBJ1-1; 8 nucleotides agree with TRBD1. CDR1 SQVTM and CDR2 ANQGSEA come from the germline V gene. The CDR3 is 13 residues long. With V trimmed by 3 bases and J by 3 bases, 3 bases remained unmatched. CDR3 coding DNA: TGCAGCGTTGAGTTACAGGGGGACACTGAAGCTTTCTTT. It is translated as CSVELQGDTEAFF.

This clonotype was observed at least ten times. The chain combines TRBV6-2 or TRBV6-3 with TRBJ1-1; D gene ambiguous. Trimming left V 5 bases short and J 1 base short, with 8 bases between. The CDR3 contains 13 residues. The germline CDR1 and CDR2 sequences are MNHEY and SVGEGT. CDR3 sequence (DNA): TGTGCCAGCAGTGTACAGCGGAACACTGAAGCTTTCTTT. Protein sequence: CASSVQRNTEAFF.

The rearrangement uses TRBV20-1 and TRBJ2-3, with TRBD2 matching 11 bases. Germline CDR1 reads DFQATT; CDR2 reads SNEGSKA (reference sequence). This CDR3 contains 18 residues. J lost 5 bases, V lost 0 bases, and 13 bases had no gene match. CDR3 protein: CSAREPPVSGRAGDTQYF. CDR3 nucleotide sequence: TGCAGTGCTAGAGAGCCCCCGGTTAGCGGGAGGGCCGGAGATACGCAGTATTTT.

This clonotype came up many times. CDR3 sequence reads: CASSSPPTSGRTGELFF. In DNA form, the CDR3 reads TGTGCCAGCAGCTCACCTCCGACTAGCGGGAGGACCGGGGAGCTGTTTTTT. The rearrangement uses TRBV7-2 and TRBJ2-2, with 13 bases that match TRBD2. The CDR3 covers 17 residues. Germline CDR1 SGHTA, CDR2 FQGNSA. J was trimmed by 5 bases and V by 4 bases; bases with no gene match: 7.

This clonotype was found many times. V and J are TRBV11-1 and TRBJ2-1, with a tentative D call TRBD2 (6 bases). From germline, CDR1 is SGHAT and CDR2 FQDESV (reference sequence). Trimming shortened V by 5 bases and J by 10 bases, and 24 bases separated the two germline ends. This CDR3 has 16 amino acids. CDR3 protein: CASSPGRNGGTMEQFF. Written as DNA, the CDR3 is TGTGCCAGCAGCCCAGGGCGTAACGGGGGTACAATGGAGCAGTTCTTC.

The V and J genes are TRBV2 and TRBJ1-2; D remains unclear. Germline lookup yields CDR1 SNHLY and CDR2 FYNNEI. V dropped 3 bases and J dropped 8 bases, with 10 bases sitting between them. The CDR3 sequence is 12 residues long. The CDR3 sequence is CASSDSGFGYTF. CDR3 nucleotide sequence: TGTGCCAGCAGTGACTCTGGGTTCGGCTACACCTTC.

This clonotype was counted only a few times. The CDR3 bases are TGTGCCAGCAGCGTAGAAGGGGGCTACTACAATGAGCAGTTCTTC. It codes for CASSVEGGYYNEQFF. The gene calls are TRBV9 and TRBJ2-1, with TRBD1 matching over 7 bases. This CDR3 contains 15 residues. With 0 bases clipped from V and 3 bases from J, the junction kept 3 bases outside the gene matches. Germline V lookup: CDR1 SGDLS, CDR2 YYNGEE.

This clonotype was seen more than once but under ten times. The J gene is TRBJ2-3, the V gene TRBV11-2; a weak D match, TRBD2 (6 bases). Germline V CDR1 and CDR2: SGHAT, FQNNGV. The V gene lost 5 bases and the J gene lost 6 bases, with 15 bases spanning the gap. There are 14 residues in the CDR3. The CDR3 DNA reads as TGTGCCAGCAGCCCCGGGACTGTCGTGGATACGCAGTATTTT. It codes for CASSPGTVVDTQYF.

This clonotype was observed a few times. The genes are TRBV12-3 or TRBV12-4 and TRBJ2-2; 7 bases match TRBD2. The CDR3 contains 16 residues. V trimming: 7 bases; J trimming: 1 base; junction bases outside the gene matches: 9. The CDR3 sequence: CASTVRAGVNTGELFF. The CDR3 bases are TGTGCCAGCACGGTTAGGGCGGGGGTGAACACCGGGGAGCTGTTTTTT.

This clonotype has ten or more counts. CDR3 region: CASSSPGQKSYEQYF. The CDR3, as DNA: TGTGCCAGCAGCTCACCGGGACAGAAATCCTACGAGCAGTACTTC. The rearrangement links TRBV7-9 to TRBJ2-7, with 7 bases that match TRBD1. CDR1 and CDR2 from the germline V gene are SEHNR and FQNEAQ (reference sequence). CDR3 length: 15 residues. V was clipped by 4 bases and J by 1 base; unmatched bases: 7.

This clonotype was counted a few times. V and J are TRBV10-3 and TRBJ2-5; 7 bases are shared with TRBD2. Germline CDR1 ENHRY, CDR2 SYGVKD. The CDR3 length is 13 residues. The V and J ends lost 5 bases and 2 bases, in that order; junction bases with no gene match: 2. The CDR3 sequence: CAISSGIQETQYF. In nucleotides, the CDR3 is TGTGCCATCAGTAGCGGGATTCAAGAGACCCAGTACTTC.

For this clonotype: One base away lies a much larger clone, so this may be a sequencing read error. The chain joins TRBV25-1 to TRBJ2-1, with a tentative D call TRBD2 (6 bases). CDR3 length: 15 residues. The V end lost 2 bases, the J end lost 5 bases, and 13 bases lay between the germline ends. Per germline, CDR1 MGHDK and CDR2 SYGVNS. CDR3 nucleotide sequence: TGTGCCAGCAGTGAAGGGGGGATCCGCGACAATGAGCAGTTCTTC. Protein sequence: CASSEGGIRDNEQFF.

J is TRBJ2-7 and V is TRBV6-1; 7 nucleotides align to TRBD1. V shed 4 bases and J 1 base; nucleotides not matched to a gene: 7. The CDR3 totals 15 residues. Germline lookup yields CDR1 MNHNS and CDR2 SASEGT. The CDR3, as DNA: TGTGCCAGCAGTGCGGCCGGGACAGCTTCCTACGAGCAGTACTTC. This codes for CASSAAGTASYEQYF.

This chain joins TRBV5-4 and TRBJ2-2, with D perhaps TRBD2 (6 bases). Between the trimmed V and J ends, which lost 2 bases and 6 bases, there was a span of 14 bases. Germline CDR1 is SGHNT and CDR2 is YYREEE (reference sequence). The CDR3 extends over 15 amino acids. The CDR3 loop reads CASSFKGGVAGELFF. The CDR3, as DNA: TGTGCCAGCAGCTTCAAGGGCGGGGTCGCCGGGGAGCTGTTTTTT. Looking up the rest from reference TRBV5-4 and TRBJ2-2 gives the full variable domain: ETGVTQSPTHLIKTRGQQVTLRCSSQSGHNTVSWYQQALGQGPQFIFQYYREEENGRGNFPPRFSGLQFPNYSSELNVNALELDDSALYLCASSFKGGVAGELFFGEGSRLTVL.

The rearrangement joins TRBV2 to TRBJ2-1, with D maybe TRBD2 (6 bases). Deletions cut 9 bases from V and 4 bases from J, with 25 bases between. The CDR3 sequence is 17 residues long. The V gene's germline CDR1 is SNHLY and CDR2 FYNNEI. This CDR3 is CASKGLGVVRAYNEQFF. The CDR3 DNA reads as TGTGCCAGTAAGGGACTGGGGGTGGTAAGGGCGTACAATGAGCAGTTCTTC.

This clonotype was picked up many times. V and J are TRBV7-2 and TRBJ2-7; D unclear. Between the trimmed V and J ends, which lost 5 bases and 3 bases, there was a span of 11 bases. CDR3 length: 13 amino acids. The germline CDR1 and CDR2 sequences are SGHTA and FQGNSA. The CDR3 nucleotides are TGTGCCAGCAGCCCCCGAGTCAGCTACGAGCAGTACTTC. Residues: CASSPRVSYEQYF.

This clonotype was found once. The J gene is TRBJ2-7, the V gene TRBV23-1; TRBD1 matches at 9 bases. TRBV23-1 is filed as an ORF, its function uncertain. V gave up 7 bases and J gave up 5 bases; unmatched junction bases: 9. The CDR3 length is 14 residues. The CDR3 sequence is CASKILDRGDEQYF. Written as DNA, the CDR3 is TGCGCCAGCAAAATTTTGGACAGGGGCGACGAGCAGTACTTC.

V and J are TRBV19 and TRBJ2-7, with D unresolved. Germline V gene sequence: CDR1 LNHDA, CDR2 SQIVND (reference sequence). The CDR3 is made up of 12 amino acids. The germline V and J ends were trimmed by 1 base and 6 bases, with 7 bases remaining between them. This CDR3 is CASSIGLREQYF. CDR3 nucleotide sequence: TGTGCCAGTAGTATAGGACTTCGCGAGCAGTACTTC.

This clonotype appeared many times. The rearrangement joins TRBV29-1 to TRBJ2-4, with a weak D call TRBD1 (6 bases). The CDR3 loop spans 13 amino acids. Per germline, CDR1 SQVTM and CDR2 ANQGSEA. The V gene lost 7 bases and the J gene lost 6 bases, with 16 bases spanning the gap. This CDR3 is CSAGQRVPNIQYF. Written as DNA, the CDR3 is TGCAGCGCCGGACAGCGCGTTCCAAACATTCAGTACTTC.

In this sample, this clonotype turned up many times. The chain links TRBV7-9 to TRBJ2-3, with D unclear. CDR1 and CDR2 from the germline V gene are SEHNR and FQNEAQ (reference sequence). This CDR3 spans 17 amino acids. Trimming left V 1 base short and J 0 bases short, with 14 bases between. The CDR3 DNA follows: TGTGCCAGCAGCTTAGGGCAACAACGTGCTAGCACAGATACGCAGTATTTT. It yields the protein CASSLGQQRASTDTQYF.

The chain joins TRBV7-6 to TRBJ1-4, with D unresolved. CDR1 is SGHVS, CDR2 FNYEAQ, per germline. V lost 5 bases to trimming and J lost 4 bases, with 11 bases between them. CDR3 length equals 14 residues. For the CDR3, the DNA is TGTGCCAGCAGCCTGGGAGGGCTTAATGAAAAACTGTTTTTT. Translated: CASSLGGLNEKLFF. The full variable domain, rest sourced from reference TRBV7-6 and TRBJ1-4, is GAGVSQSPRYKVTKRGQDVALRCDPISGHVSLYWYRQALGQGPEFLTYFNYEAQQDKSGLPNDRFSAERPEGSISTLTIQRTEQRDSAMYRCASSLGGLNEKLFFGSGTQLSVL.

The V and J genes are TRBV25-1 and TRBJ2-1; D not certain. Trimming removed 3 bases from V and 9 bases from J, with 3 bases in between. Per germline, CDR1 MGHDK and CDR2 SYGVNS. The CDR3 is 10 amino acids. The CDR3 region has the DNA TGTGCCAGCAGTGAGATTGAGCAGTTCTTC. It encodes CASSEIEQFF.